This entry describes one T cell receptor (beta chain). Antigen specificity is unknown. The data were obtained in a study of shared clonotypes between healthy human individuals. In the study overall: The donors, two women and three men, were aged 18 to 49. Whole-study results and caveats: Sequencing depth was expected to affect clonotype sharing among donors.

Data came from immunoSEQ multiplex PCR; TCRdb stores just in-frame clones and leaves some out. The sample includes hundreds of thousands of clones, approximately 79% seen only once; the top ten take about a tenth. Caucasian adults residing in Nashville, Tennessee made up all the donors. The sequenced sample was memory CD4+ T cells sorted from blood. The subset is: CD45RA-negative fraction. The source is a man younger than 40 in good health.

Here the CDR3 reads CASSSHTVGGFQYF. Here the CDR3 DNA reads TGTGCCAGCAGTTCACATACAGTGGGGGGGTTCCAGTACTTC. The rearrangement links TRBV28 to TRBJ2-7; 7 bases align to TRBD2. CDR3 length equals 14 residues. Per germline, CDR1 MDHEN and CDR2 SYDVKM. J lost 10 bases, V lost 4 bases, and 13 bases had no gene match. Full variable domain (rest looked up from reference TRBV28 and TRBJ2-7): DVKVTQSSRYLVKRTGEKVFLECVQDMDHENMFWYRQDPGLGLRLIYFSYDVKMKEKGDIPEGYSVSREKKERFSLILESASTNQTSMYLCASSSHTVGGFQYFGPGTRLTVT.